These 31 T cell receptor beta chains originate from one sample sequenced in a study of CD8 T cells in ankylosing spondylitis. From the 5' RACE reads, TCRdb called clonotypes with MiXCR, one entry per CDR3 protein. The data hold around 150,000 distinct CDR3 sequences, with about 16% observed a single time. Sequenced input: blood, either unsorted or a sorted T cell fraction (not recorded which). The receptors stem from a male donor with ankylosing spondylitis or in good health (not recorded which).

Many counts were recorded for this clonotype. The V call is TRBV20-1, the J call TRBJ2-4; 8 bases align to TRBD1. Germline V gene data show CDR1 as DFQATT and CDR2 as SNEGSKA (reference sequence). J was trimmed by 2 bases and V by 5 bases; bases with no gene match: 2. This CDR3 contains 13 residues. The CDR3 region is CSAAGGSKNIQYF. Written as DNA, the CDR3 is TGCAGTGCTGCAGGGGGCTCCAAAAACATTCAGTACTTC.

Written as DNA, the CDR3 is TGCAGTGCCCCCCCACGGGTCCCGGGGGAGGGTGGAAACACCATATATTTT. Translation gives CSAPPRVPGEGGNTIYF. The V and J genes are TRBV20-1 and TRBJ1-3, with a weak D call TRBD1 (5 bases). Between the trimmed V and J ends, which lost 6 bases and 3 bases, there was a span of 24 bases. The V gene's germline CDR1 is DFQATT and CDR2 SNEGSKA (reference sequence). The CDR3 runs to 17 residues.

This clonotype was detected many times. The V call is TRBV12-3 or TRBV12-4, the J call TRBJ2-1, with D maybe TRBD1 (6 bases). The V end was cut by 1 base, the J end by 6 bases, with 19 bases between. This CDR3 comprises 17 residues. The CDR3 sequence is CASSLGLGAGVPNEQFF. The CDR3 DNA reads TGTGCCAGCAGTTTAGGACTTGGGGCAGGGGTCCCCAATGAGCAGTTCTTC.

A single count supports this clonotype. The chain carries TRBV7-2 and TRBJ2-5; TRBD2 aligns across 12 bases. V dropped 3 bases and J dropped 4; count of bases not matched to a gene: 3. CDR1 is SGHTA, CDR2 FQGNSA, per germline. This CDR3 has 15 residues. The CDR3 spells CASSFRLAGVETQYF. The CDR3 coding sequence is TGTGCCAGCAGCTTTAGACTAGCGGGAGTAGAGACCCAGTACTTC.

As for this clonotype: The germline gene is not matched at one end of the junction; a read error may be the cause. The chain employs TRBV29-1 and TRBJ2-1, with a tentative D call TRBD2 (6 bases). CDR1 SQVTM and CDR2 ANQGSEA come from the germline V gene. This CDR3 contains 13 residues. The CDR3 coding sequence is TGCAGCGTCTTGGGGGACTCCCACAATGAGCAGTTCTTC. Translating gives CSVLGDSHNEQFF.

The V and J genes are TRBV7-6 and TRBJ2-2; D not certain. CDR1 is SGHVS, CDR2 FNYEAQ, per germline. This CDR3 comprises 14 residues. The V end lost 1 base, the J end lost 6 bases, and 9 bases lay between the germline ends. Written as DNA, the CDR3 is TGTGCCAGCAGCTTAGACGTTGGGGCCGGGGAGCTGTTTTTT. Residues: CASSLDVGAGELFF.

Only a few counts were recorded for this clonotype. V usage is TRBV2 and J usage is TRBJ2-3; D might be TRBD2 (5 bases). Germline V gene sequence: CDR1 SNHLY, CDR2 FYNNEI. The CDR3 extends over 14 amino acids. With 7 bases removed from V and 4 bases from J, the gap between germline ends came to 15 bases. DNA for the CDR3: TGTGCCAGCACCGAGGGTCGGGGTGCAGATACGCAGTATTTT. Protein product: CASTEGRGADTQYF. Full variable domain (remainder filled in from reference TRBV2 and TRBJ2-3): EPEVTQTPSHQVTQMGQEVILRCVPISNHLYFYWYRQILGQKVEFLVSFYNNEISEKSEIFDDQFSVERPDGSNFTLKIRSTKLEDSAMYFCASTEGRGADTQYFGPGTRLTVL.

The V gene is TRBV28, the J gene TRBJ2-4, with 7 positions matching TRBD2. This CDR3 comprises 15 residues. V was clipped by 7 bases and J by 3 bases; unmatched bases: 9. From germline, CDR1 is MDHEN and CDR2 SYDVKM. CDR3 residues: CASTLSGVGKNIQYF. The CDR3 nucleotides read TGTGCCAGCACCCTGAGCGGGGTGGGCAAAAACATTCAGTACTTC.

The V gene is TRBV18, the J gene TRBJ2-5; the match to TRBD2 covers 10 bases. CDR1 is KGHSH, CDR2 LQKENI, per germline. This CDR3 comprises 19 residues. With 5 bases clipped from V and 3 bases from J, the junction kept 18 bases outside the gene matches. The CDR3: CASSTTWASGSNSEETQYF. CDR3 DNA: TGTGCCAGCTCAACCACGTGGGCTAGCGGGAGCAATTCCGAAGAGACCCAGTACTTC.

This clonotype was counted many times. This chain joins TRBV20-1 and TRBJ2-2; 10 positions agree with TRBD2. V was clipped by 0 bases and J by 2 bases; unmatched bases: 6. The germline CDR1 and CDR2 sequences are DFQATT and SNEGSKA (reference sequence). The CDR3 has 17 amino acids. The CDR3 nucleotides are TGCAGTGCTAGAGATCGGCTAGCGGGAGCTAACACCGGGGAGCTGTTTTTT. Its translation: CSARDRLAGANTGELFF.

This chain links TRBV28 with TRBJ1-3; D not certain. V was trimmed by 10 bases and J by 4 bases, leaving 8 bases between them. The CDR3 covers 11 residues. CDR1 and CDR2 from the germline V gene are MDHEN and SYDVKM. The CDR3: CANNGGNTIYF. In nucleotides, the CDR3 is TGTGCCAACAATGGGGGAAACACCATATATTTT.

This clonotype has more than one count but fewer than ten. The conserved phenylalanine or tryptophan normally closing the CDR3 is absent here, so this likely arose from a read error. The DNA is left out, because the CDR3 cannot be placed on it with certainty; the CDR3 is given as TCRdb lists it. The chain has TRBV28 and TRBJ2-1; the table gives TRBD2 as D, unverified against the DNA. With termini counted, the CDR3 has 14 amino acids. Germline CDR1 and CDR2: MDHEN and SYDVKM. The CDR3 here is CASSLSVSPRRTLL.

This clonotype appeared many times. The chain employs TRBV20-1 and TRBJ1-5; maybe TRBD1 (6 bases). V lost 6 bases to trimming and J lost 7 bases, with 19 bases between them. Germline V gene data show CDR1 as DFQATT and CDR2 as SNEGSKA (reference sequence). The CDR3 consists of 14 residues. As DNA, the CDR3 is TGCAGTGCCCCCCCCACAGGGCCCGGCCAGCCCCAGCATTTT. This encodes CSAPPTGPGQPQHF.

This clonotype was detected only a few times. CDR3 sequence reads: CASSLRQNTGELFF. CDR3 nucleotides: TGTGCCAGCAGTTTGCGGCAGAACACCGGGGAGCTGTTTTTT. This chain uses TRBV28 with TRBJ2-2, with D unresolved. The germline V gene has CDR1 MDHEN and CDR2 SYDVKM. V was trimmed by 3 bases and J by 1 base, leaving 6 bases between them. The length of the CDR3 is 14 residues.

This clonotype came up once. The chain couples TRBV12-3 or TRBV12-4 to TRBJ2-5; D could derive from TRBD1 or TRBD2 (5 bases each). The CDR3 has 15 residues. Trimming removed 0 bases at V and 5 bases at J, with 13 bases between. The chain's CDR3 is CASSLARAGWETQYF. The CDR3 nucleotides read TGTGCCAGCAGTTTAGCGAGGGCAGGGTGGGAGACCCAGTACTTC.

This clonotype was counted many times. The chain has TRBV27 and TRBJ2-5; weak D call: TRBD1 (6 bases). The CDR3 extends over 14 amino acids. The germline gives CDR1 MNHEY, CDR2 SMNVEV (reference sequence). V was clipped by 5 bases and J by 2 bases, with 12 bases between them. CDR3 sequence reads: CASSPLDRQETQYF. The CDR3 DNA sequence: TGTGCCAGCAGTCCCCTGGACAGACAAGAGACCCAGTACTTC.

This clonotype was seen ten or more times. The chain recombines TRBV12-3 or TRBV12-4 with TRBJ2-5; weak D call: TRBD1 (5 bases). The CDR3 loop spans 13 amino acids. The V and J ends lost 3 bases and 5 bases respectively, with 10 bases between them. Here the CDR3 reads CASSFRVEETQYF. In DNA form, the CDR3 reads TGTGCCAGCAGTTTCAGGGTAGAGGAGACCCAGTACTTC.

The table lists this clonotype with many counts. The V gene is TRBV5-1, the J gene TRBJ2-1; no clear D. CDR3 length equals 11 residues. Germline V lookup: CDR1 SGHRS, CDR2 YFSETQ. CDR3 sequence (DNA): TGCGCGCGAGGCAGACTGAATGAGCAGTTCTTC. Its protein product is CARGRLNEQFF.

This clonotype occurred many times. This sequence joins TRBV27 and TRBJ2-6; possible D gene TRBD1, 5 bases. The CDR3 runs 18 residues. Germline V gene lookup returns CDR1 MNHEY and CDR2 SMNVEV (reference sequence). Trimming shortened V by 5 bases and J by 0 bases, and 17 bases separated the two germline ends. CDR3: CASSDEQAPLSGANVLTF. In DNA, the CDR3 is TGTGCCAGCAGTGATGAACAGGCTCCCCTCTCTGGGGCCAACGTCCTGACTTTC.

This clonotype appeared many times. The chain combines TRBV5-1 with TRBJ2-7; no clear D. CDR3 length equals 13 residues. V lost 0 bases to trimming and J lost 2 bases, with 6 bases between them. Germline V CDR1 and CDR2: SGHRS, YFSETQ. The DNA of the CDR3 is TGCGCCAGCAGCTTGGTCCCAACCTACGAGCAGTACTTC. It encodes CASSLVPTYEQYF.

This clonotype came up a few times. The genes are TRBV28 and TRBJ2-3; 10 bases fit TRBD1. Germline assignment: CDR1 MDHEN and CDR2 SYDVKM. The CDR3 runs to 16 residues. V was clipped by 0 bases and J by 1 base; unmatched bases: 1. CDR3 sequence: CASSLWGTGGTDTQYF. The CDR3 bases are TGTGCCAGCAGTTTATGGGGGACAGGGGGCACAGATACGCAGTATTTT.

This clonotype was observed a handful of times. Relative to the germline gene, one junction end is altered; a read error may explain this. This rearrangement joins TRBV12-3 or TRBV12-4 to TRBJ2-7; D possibly corresponds to TRBD2 (5 bases). This CDR3 is 19 amino acids long. The DNA for the CDR3 is TGTACCAGCAGTTTAGTAGTAGCGATTAGGCCGACACGACCTTCCGAGCAGTACTTC. As protein: CTSSLVVAIRPTRPSEQYF.

This rearrangement joins TRBV7-2 to TRBJ1-5; D gene ambiguous. V was cut by 3 bases and J by 3 bases, with 6 bases left in between. Germline CDR1 and CDR2: SGHTA and FQGNSA. The CDR3 covers 13 residues. CDR3 bases: TGTGCCAGCAGCTTTGGGGACAATCAGCCCCAGCATTTT. Amino acid sequence: CASSFGDNQPQHF.

There are many counts of this clonotype. This chain links TRBV20-1 with TRBJ1-2; no definite D call. V shed 3 bases and J shed 8 bases, with 13 bases lying between them. CDR1 DFQATT and CDR2 SNEGSKA come from the germline V gene (reference sequence). This CDR3 comprises 12 residues. CDR3 sequence reads: CSARTQPPGYTF. In DNA form, the CDR3 reads TGCAGTGCTAGGACGCAGCCGCCCGGCTACACCTTC.

This clonotype was observed at least ten times. V usage is TRBV6-2 or TRBV6-3 and J usage is TRBJ2-1; D may be TRBD1 (6 bases). Trimming cost V 0 bases and J 5 bases, with 11 bases left between them. The CDR3 runs to 15 residues. The germline V gene has CDR1 MNHEY and CDR2 SVGEGT. This CDR3 is CASSYSGQWHNEQFF. The CDR3 DNA is TGTGCCAGCAGTTACTCGGGACAATGGCACAATGAGCAGTTCTTC.

This clonotype was observed many times. V gene TRBV12-5 combines with J gene TRBJ2-1; TRBD2 might be the D (5 bases). The CDR3 covers 13 residues. V was pared by 5 bases and J by 6 bases, with 11 bases between. The germline gives CDR1 LGHNT, CDR2 FRNRAP. The DNA for the CDR3 is TGTGCTAGTGGTCCCCACGAGGGCAATGAGCAGTTCTTC. This encodes CASGPHEGNEQFF.

The sample holds a few counts of this clonotype. The chain links TRBV10-3 to TRBJ2-1; 13 bases map to TRBD2. V gave up 6 bases and J gave up 9 bases; unmatched junction bases: 8. Germline V gene sequence: CDR1 ENHRY, CDR2 SYGVKD. The CDR3 covers 15 residues. Written as DNA, the CDR3 is TGTGCCATCAGCGCCGGGACTAGCGGGGAGGGTGAGCAGTTCTTC. Translating gives CAISAGTSGEGEQFF.

The chain couples TRBV12-3 or TRBV12-4 to TRBJ2-2; 8 bases fit TRBD1. The CDR3 has 16 amino acids. V lost 6 bases and J lost 7; bases outside the gene matches: 13. The CDR3 DNA reads TGTGCCAGCAGCCCCCCGACAGGGGAGAGTGGCGGGGAGCTGTTTTTT. This codes for CASSPPTGESGGELFF.

This clonotype was recorded at least ten times. The chain carries TRBV20-1 and TRBJ2-1, with TRBD2 matching 12 bases. Trimming took 5 bases from V and 7 from J; bases not matched to a gene: 9. The CDR3 consists of 15 residues. Germline V gene sequence: CDR1 DFQATT, CDR2 SNEGSKA (reference sequence). CDR3 in amino acids: CSAASGRAGGNEQFF. The DNA of the CDR3 is TGCAGTGCTGCTAGCGGGAGGGCAGGTGGGAATGAGCAGTTCTTC.

Many counts were recorded for this clonotype. DNA of the CDR3: TGCGCCAGTGGGGGACTAGCGGGAGAAGGAACCGGGGAGCTGTTTTTT. Translation gives CASGGLAGEGTGELFF. This rearrangement joins TRBV5-1 to TRBJ2-2, with 14 nucleotides matching TRBD2. V shed 8 bases and J 5 bases; nucleotides not matched to a gene: 8. The CDR3 runs to 16 residues. Germline V lookup: CDR1 SGHRS, CDR2 YFSETQ.

Many counts were recorded for this clonotype. The chain joins TRBV5-1 to TRBJ1-1; the D is unclear. The length of the CDR3 is 13 residues. Germline CDR1 SGHRS, CDR2 YFSETQ. V was pared by 2 bases and J by 8 bases, with 13 bases between. CDR3 in DNA: TGCGCCAGCAGCTTAGGACCGGATTCCGAAGCTTTCTTT. Translated: CASSLGPDSEAFF.